What follows are 12 T cell receptor beta chains derived from one specimen sequenced in a study of cytomegalovirus exposure and HLA in healthy donors. PCR involved 60 Vbeta and 13 Jbeta primers. Profiling relied on immunoSEQ multiplex PCR, and the TCRdb table lists in-frame clones only, not all of them. The table lists about 67,000 clones, approximately 71% of them singletons. The sequenced material came from PBMCs. Receptor source: a woman in her thirties in good health and CMV-seronegative.

The chain is built from TRBV11-2 and TRBJ1-2; D call uncertain. V was trimmed by 1 base and J by 2 bases, leaving 5 bases between them. Germline assignment: CDR1 SGHAT and CDR2 FQNNGV. The CDR3 loop spans 13 amino acids. CDR3 amino acids: CASSLGLNYGYTF. The CDR3 DNA reads TGTGCCAGCAGCTTAGGGCTGAACTATGGCTACACCTTC.

The CDR3 region has the DNA TGCAGTGCTAAGTCAGGGGGCGGCTACACCTTC. Protein: CSAKSGGGYTF. The V call is TRBV20-1, the J call TRBJ1-2; 8 bases align to TRBD1. Looked up from germline, CDR1 is DFQATT and CDR2 is SNEGSKA (reference sequence). The CDR3 is 11 residues long. With V trimmed by 4 bases and J by 8 bases, 3 bases remained unmatched.

This clone was seen just once. The chain recombines TRBV14 with TRBJ2-1; D is possibly TRBD1 (6 bases). V lost 0 bases, J lost 5 bases, and 14 bases lay in between. This CDR3 is 16 amino acids long. Germline lookup yields CDR1 SGHDN and CDR2 FVKESK. This CDR3 reads CASSQERQGRNNEQFF. For the CDR3, the DNA is TGTGCCAGCAGCCAAGAACGGCAGGGGCGAAACAATGAGCAGTTCTTC.

This clone has only a few counts. The chain couples TRBV4-3 to TRBJ1-6; perhaps TRBD1 as D (5 bases). This CDR3 has 15 residues. Trimming stripped 0 bases from V and 5 bases from J, with 8 bases between. Germline V gene data show CDR1 as LGHNA and CDR2 as YSLEER. In nucleotides, the CDR3 is TGCGCCAGCAGCCAAGATATAGGGGATAATTCACCCCTCCACTTT. It codes for CASSQDIGDNSPLHF.

The CDR3 DNA follows: TGTGCCAGCAGCTTAGGTCTTTCGGCGGGGACCGGGGAGCTGTTTTTT. It is translated as CASSLGLSAGTGELFF. The genes are TRBV7-3 and TRBJ2-2; tentatively, D is TRBD2 (6 bases). Trimming removed 2 bases at V and 5 bases at J, with 15 bases between. Per the germline V gene, CDR1 is SGHTA and CDR2 is FQGTGA. The CDR3 sequence is 16 residues long.

The gene calls are TRBV21-1 and TRBJ2-5; TRBD1 is the table's D call and was not checked against the DNA. TRBV21-1 is a pseudogene. The CDR3 runs 16 residues. This chain's CDR3 is CASSKAFDRGTETQYF. CDR3 nucleotides: TGTGCCAGCAGCAAAGCCTTTGACAGGGGTACGGAGACCCAGTACTTC.

The chain combines TRBV4-1 with TRBJ2-7; D may be TRBD1 (6 bases). The germline gives CDR1 MGHRA, CDR2 YSYEKL. The CDR3 has 17 residues. Trimming took off 0 bases at V and 3 bases at J, with 18 bases between the two ends. DNA of the CDR3: TGCGCCAGCAGCCAAGATCTTTGGGGGCGACGAATCTACGAGCAGTACTTC. Residues: CASSQDLWGRRIYEQYF.

The rearrangement joins TRBV19 to TRBJ1-4, with 7 bases identical to TRBD1. The CDR3 has 12 residues. V shed 4 bases, J shed 17 bases, and the junction held 10 bases outside the gene matches. Germline assignment: CDR1 LNHDA and CDR2 SQIVND (reference sequence). The CDR3 here is CASSTPPGQLFF. The CDR3 DNA follows: TGTGCCAGTAGTACGCCACCGGGACAGTTATTTTTT.

The rearrangement uses TRBV2 and TRBJ2-5; 16 bases are shared with TRBD2. The CDR3 is 19 residues long. The trim removed 6 bases at V and 4 bases at J, leaving 14 bases unmatched. Germline V lookup: CDR1 SNHLY, CDR2 FYNNEI. CDR3 sequence reads: CASRPTPGLAGGPGETQYF. The CDR3 DNA reads as TGTGCCAGCAGACCCACACCGGGACTAGCGGGGGGGCCGGGAGAGACCCAGTACTTC. Combining the CDR3 with reference TRBV2 and TRBJ2-5 gives the whole variable domain EPEVTQTPSHQVTQMGQEVILRCVPISNHLYFYWYRQILGQKVEFLVSFYNNEISEKSEIFDDQFSVERPDGSNFTLKIRSTKLEDSAMYFCASRPTPGLAGGPGETQYFGPGTRLLVL.

CDR3 nucleotide sequence: TGCGCCAGCAGCCAAACCCAGGGATTCCAAGAGACCCAGTACTTC. This encodes CASSQTQGFQETQYF. This chain connects TRBV4-1 to TRBJ2-5; tentative D call: TRBD1 (5 bases). There are 15 residues in the CDR3. Germline-derived CDR1 and CDR2 are MGHRA and YSYEKL. The V end was cut by 2 bases, the J end by 1 base, with 11 bases between.

This sequence joins TRBV27 and TRBJ2-7; D may be TRBD1 (5 bases). The germline V and J ends were trimmed by 7 bases and 5 bases, with 12 bases remaining between them. There are 12 residues in the CDR3. CDR1 and CDR2 (germline): MNHEY, SMNVEV (reference sequence). The CDR3 sequence is CASTSGLNEQYF. The DNA for the CDR3 is TGTGCCAGCACCTCAGGGTTAAACGAGCAGTACTTC.

This chain links TRBV4-3 with TRBJ2-1, with 10 bases lining up with TRBD1. The CDR3 has 17 amino acids. Germline V lookup: CDR1 LGHNA, CDR2 YSLEER. Germline trimming cut 1 base from V and 7 bases from J; bases unmatched to any gene: 10. The CDR3 reads CASSQVSPGQGTNEQFF. The CDR3 DNA is TGCGCCAGCAGCCAAGTGTCCCCGGGACAGGGGACGAATGAGCAGTTCTTC.